Below are 10 T cell receptor beta chains sequenced from a single sample in a study of PD-1 blockade in classical Hodgkin lymphoma. Time point in this sample: newly diagnosed, previously untreated cHL patient sample. Sequencing was performed with immunoSEQ multiplex PCR; in TCRdb, only in-frame clones are kept and a portion is missing. The table records around 17,000 clones, just under 85% of them present only once. Sequenced: peripheral blood mononuclear cells (PBMCs). These receptors originate from a human donor with classical Hodgkin lymphoma.

The V call is TRBV5-1, the J call TRBJ2-2; the match to TRBD2 covers 7 bases. This CDR3 spans 15 amino acids. CDR1 and CDR2 from the germline V gene are SGHRS and YFSETQ. V lost 0 bases and J lost 5; bases outside the gene matches: 4. The CDR3 here is CASSLDGSGTGELFF. Here the CDR3 DNA reads TGCGCCAGCAGCTTGGATGGTAGCGGGACCGGGGAGCTGTTTTTT.

This chain connects TRBV5-4 to TRBJ1-3; the D is unclear. This CDR3 comprises 17 residues. Germline V gene data show CDR1 as SGHNT and CDR2 as YYREEE (reference sequence). With 4 bases removed from V and 0 bases from J, the gap between germline ends came to 17 bases. The CDR3 bases are TGTGCCAGCAGCCCATCGGCCTCTACCATCTCTGGAAACACCATATATTTT. This encodes CASSPSASTISGNTIYF. Full variable domain (missing parts from reference TRBV5-4 and TRBJ1-3): ETGVTQSPTHLIKTRGQQVTLRCSSQSGHNTVSWYQQALGQGPQFIFQYYREEENGRGNFPPRFSGLQFPNYSSELNVNALELDDSALYLCASSPSASTISGNTIYFGEGSWLTVV.

The rearrangement uses TRBV11-2 and TRBJ2-6; 8 bases line up with TRBD1. The V gene end was trimmed by 3 bases and the J gene end by 2 bases; junction bases not matched to a gene: 3. The CDR3 runs to 16 residues. Germline V gene sequence: CDR1 SGHAT, CDR2 FQNNGV. This chain's CDR3 is CASSFWTGTGANVLTF. In DNA, the CDR3 is TGTGCCAGCAGCTTCTGGACAGGGACTGGGGCCAACGTCCTGACTTTC.

Only a few counts were recorded for this clone. This chain joins TRBV27 and TRBJ2-2, with D unclear. Germline values: CDR1 MNHEY, CDR2 SMNVEV (reference sequence). With 6 bases removed from V and 7 bases from J, the gap between germline ends came to 18 bases. This CDR3 comprises 15 residues. CDR3 DNA: TGTGCCAGCAGGGGGTCAGCCCTCCCACACGGGGAGCTGTTTTTT. This codes for CASRGSALPHGELFF.

V and J are TRBV15 and TRBJ2-7; D is unclear. The germline V gene has CDR1 LNHNV and CDR2 YYDKDF (reference sequence). V dropped 0 bases and J dropped 2 bases, with 8 bases sitting between them. This CDR3 is 14 amino acids long. In DNA form, the CDR3 reads TGTGCCACCAGCAGAGATCGGTTAGCCTACGAGCAGTACTTC. This translates into CATSRDRLAYEQYF.

This chain connects TRBV28 to TRBJ1-2; 7 bases align to TRBD1. The CDR3 is 14 amino acids. V trimming: 3 bases; J trimming: 5 bases; junction bases outside the gene matches: 6. Looked up from germline, CDR1 is MDHEN and CDR2 is SYDVKM. The CDR3 DNA follows: TGTGCCAGCAGTTTGGGACAGAGACCTTATGGCTACACCTTC. It translates to CASSLGQRPYGYTF.

The gene calls are TRBV27 and TRBJ2-7; D not certain. This CDR3 spans 10 amino acids. Germline CDR1 reads MNHEY; CDR2 reads SMNVEV (reference sequence). The V and J ends lost 4 bases and 2 bases respectively, with 0 bases between them. CDR3 DNA sequence: TGTGCCAGCAGTTCCTACGAGCAGTACTTC. This gives the protein CASSSYEQYF.

V gene TRBV9 combines with J gene TRBJ2-3; TRBD2 matches at 9 bases. Per germline, CDR1 SGDLS and CDR2 YYNGEE. Trimming cost V 3 bases and J 4 bases; bases outside gene matches: 18. This CDR3 is built from 19 residues. CDR3 nucleotide sequence: TGTGCCAGCAGCGCACCGGGACTAGCTATAAGCTCGGTTGCAGATACGCAGTATTTT. The encoded protein is CASSAPGLAISSVADTQYF.

V gene TRBV5-4 combines with J gene TRBJ2-5; TRBD1 agrees at 9 bases. The V gene end was trimmed by 3 bases and the J gene end by 3 bases; junction bases not matched to a gene: 3. The CDR3 is 14 residues long. Germline lookup yields CDR1 SGHNT and CDR2 YYREEE (reference sequence). This CDR3 is CASSSDRGEETQYF. The CDR3 DNA follows: TGTGCCAGCAGCTCCGACAGGGGGGAAGAGACCCAGTACTTC.

This sequence joins TRBV19 and TRBJ1-1; no clear D gene. The CDR3 loop spans 11 amino acids. Trimming took off 8 bases at V and 1 base at J, with 5 bases between the two ends. The V gene's germline CDR1 is LNHDA and CDR2 SQIVND (reference sequence). The CDR3 reads CASGQNTEAFF. The CDR3 nucleotides are TGTGCCAGTGGCCAGAACACTGAAGCTTTCTTT.